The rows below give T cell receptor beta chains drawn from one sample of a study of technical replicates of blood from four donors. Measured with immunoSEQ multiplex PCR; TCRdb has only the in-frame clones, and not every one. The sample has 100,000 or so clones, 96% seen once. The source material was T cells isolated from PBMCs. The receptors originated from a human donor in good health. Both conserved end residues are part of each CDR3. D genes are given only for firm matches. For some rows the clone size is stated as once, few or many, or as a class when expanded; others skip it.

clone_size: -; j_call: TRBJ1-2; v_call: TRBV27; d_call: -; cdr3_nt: TGTGCCAGCAGTTCCACTGATCAGGGCTACGGTCTCTATGGCTACACCTTC; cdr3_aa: CASSSTDQGYGLYGYTF
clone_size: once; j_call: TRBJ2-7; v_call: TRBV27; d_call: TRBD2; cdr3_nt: TGTGCCAGCAGGATAGCGGGAGGGGGGGGCTACGAGCAGTACTTC; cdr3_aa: CASRIAGGGGYEQYF
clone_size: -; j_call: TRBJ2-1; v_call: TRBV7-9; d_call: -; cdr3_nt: TGTGCCAGCAGCTTTACAGGGGGGGAGGGAGAGCAGTTCTTC; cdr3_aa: CASSFTGGEGEQFF
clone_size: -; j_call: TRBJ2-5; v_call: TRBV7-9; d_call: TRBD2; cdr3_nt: TGTGCCAGCAGCCTACTAGCGGGAGAAGGCGAGACCCAGTACTTC; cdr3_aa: CASSLLAGEGETQYF
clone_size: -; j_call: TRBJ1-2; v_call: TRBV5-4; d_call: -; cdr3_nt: TGTGCCAGCAGCTTGGACAGCGGCTATGGCTACACCTTC; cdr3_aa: CASSLDSGYGYTF
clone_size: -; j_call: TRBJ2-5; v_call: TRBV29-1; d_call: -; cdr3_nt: TGCAGCGTTGGAGCCCGGTACCAAGAGACCCAGTACTTC; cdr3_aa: CSVGARYQETQYF
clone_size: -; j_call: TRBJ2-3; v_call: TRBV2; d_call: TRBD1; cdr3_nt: TGTGCCAGCTCGATATTACAGGGGCCCGGCACAGATACGCAGTATTTT; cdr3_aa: CASSILQGPGTDTQYF
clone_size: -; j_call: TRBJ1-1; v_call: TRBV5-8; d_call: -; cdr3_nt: TGTGCCAGCAGCTTGGCGTCTGGGCGCCTAGAAGCTTTCTTT; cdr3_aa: CASSLASGRLEAFF
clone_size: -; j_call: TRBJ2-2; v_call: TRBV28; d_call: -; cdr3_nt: TGTGCCAGCAGTTTAGATAGCCCCGGGGAGCTGTTTTTT; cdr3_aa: CASSLDSPGELFF
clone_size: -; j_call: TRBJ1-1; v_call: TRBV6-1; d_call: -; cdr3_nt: TGTGCCAGCAGTGACAGGGTCGGAGCTTTCTTT; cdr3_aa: CASSDRVGAFF
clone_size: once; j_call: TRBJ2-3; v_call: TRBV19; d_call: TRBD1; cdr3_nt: TGTGCCAGTAGTATCTTGGGACAGGGAAGGGGTACGCAGTATTTT; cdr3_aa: CASSILGQGRGTQYF
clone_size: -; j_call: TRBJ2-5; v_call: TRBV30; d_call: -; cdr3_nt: TGTGCCTGGAGTCGGGATAGGGAGACCCAGTACTTC; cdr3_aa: CAWSRDRETQYF
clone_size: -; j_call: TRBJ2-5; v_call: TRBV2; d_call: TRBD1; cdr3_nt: TGTGCCAGCAGTGGGACAGGGGGAGTAGAGACCCAGTACTTC; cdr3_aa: CASSGTGGVETQYF
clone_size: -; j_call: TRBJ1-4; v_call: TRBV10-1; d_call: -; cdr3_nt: TGCGCCAGCAGTGGAGGGAGTGCTGAAAAACTGTTTTTT; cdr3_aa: CASSGGSAEKLFF
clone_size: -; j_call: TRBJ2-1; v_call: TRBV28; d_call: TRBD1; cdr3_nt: TGTGCCAGCAGTACGACAGGGTTGAGGAATGAGCAGTTCTTC; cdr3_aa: CASSTTGLRNEQFF
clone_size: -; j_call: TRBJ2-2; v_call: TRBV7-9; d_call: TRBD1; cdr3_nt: TGTGCCAGCAGCTTAGCGTGGGACAGGGTCACCGGGGAGCTGTTTTTT; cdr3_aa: CASSLAWDRVTGELFF
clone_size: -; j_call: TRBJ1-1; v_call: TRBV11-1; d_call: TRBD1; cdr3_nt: TGTGCCAGCAGCTTCACCGTCCGACAGGGGGGTAAGAACACTGAAGCTTTCTTT; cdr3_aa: CASSFTVRQGGKNTEAFF
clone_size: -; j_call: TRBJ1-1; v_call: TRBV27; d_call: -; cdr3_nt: TGTGCCAGCAGTTTATCCCTTTTAACTGAAGCTTTCTTT; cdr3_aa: CASSLSLLTEAFF
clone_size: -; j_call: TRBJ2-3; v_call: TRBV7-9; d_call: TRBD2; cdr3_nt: TGTGCCAGCAGCTCCGCGCGGGGGGGGCGCACAGATACGCAGTATTTT; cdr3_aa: CASSSARGGRTDTQYF
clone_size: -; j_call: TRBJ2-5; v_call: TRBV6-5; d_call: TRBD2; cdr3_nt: TGTGCCCACCAAGCTAGCGGGGGGGCCCATGAGACCCAGTACTTC; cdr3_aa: CAHQASGGAHETQYF